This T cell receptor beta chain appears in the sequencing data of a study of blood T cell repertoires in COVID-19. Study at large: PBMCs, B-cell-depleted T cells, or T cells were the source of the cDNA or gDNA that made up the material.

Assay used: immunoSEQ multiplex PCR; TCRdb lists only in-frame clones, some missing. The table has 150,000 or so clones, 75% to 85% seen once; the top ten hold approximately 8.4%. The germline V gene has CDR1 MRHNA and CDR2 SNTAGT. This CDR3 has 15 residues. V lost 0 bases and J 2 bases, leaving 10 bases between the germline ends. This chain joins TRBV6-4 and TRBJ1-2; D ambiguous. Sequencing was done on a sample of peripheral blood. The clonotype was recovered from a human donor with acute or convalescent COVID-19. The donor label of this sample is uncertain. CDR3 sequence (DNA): TGTGCCAGCAGTGACTCGTCGGCAGGAAACTATGGCTACACCTTC. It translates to CASSDSSAGNYGYTF.